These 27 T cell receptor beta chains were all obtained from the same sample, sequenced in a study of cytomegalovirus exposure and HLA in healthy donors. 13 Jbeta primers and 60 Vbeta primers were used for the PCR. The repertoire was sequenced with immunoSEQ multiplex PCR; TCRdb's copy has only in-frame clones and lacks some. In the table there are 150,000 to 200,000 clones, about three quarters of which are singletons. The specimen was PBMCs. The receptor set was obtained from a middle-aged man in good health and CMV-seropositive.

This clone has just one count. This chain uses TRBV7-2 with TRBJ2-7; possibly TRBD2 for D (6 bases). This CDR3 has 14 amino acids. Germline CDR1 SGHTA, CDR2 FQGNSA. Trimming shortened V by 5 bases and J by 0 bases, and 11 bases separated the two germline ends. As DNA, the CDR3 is TGTGCCAGCAGCCAACCGACTAGCTCCTACGAGCAGTACTTC. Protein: CASSQPTSSYEQYF.

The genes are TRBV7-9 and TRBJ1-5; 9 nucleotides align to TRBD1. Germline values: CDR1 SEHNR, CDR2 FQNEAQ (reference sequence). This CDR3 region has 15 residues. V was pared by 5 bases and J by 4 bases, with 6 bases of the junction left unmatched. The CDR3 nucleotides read TGTGCCAGCAGCCCCGGGGACAGGGATAATCAGCCCCAGCATTTT. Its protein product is CASSPGDRDNQPQHF.

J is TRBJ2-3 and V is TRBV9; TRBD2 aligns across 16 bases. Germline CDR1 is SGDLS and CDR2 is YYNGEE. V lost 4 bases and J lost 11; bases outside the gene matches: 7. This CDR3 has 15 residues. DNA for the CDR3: TGTGCCAGCAGCCCCGAGGGACTAGCGGGGGGGTTGCAGTATTTT. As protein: CASSPEGLAGGLQYF.

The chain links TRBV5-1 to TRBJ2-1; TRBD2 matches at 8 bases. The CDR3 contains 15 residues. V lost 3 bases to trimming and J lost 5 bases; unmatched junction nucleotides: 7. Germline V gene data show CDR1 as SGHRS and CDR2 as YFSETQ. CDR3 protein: CASSSGLENHNEQFF. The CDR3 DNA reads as TGCGCCAGCAGCTCGGGACTAGAGAATCACAATGAGCAGTTCTTC. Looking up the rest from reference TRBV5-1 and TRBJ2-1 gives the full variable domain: KAGVTQTPRYLIKTRGQQVTLSCSPISGHRSVSWYQQTPGQGLQFLFEYFSETQRNKGNFPGRFSGRQFSNSRSEMNVSTLELGDSALYLCASSSGLENHNEQFFGPGTRLTVL.

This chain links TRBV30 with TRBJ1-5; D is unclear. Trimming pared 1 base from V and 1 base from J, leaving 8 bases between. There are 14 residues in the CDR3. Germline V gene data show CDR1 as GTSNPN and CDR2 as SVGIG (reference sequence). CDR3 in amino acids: CAWSAGMSNQPQHF. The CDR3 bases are TGTGCCTGGAGTGCGGGGATGAGCAATCAGCCCCAGCATTTT.

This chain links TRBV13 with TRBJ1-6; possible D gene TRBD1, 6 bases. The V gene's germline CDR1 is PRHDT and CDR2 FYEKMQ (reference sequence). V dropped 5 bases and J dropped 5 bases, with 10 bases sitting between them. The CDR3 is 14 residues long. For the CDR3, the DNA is TGTGCCAGCAGCGCTACAGGGAATAATTCACCCCTCCACTTT. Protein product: CASSATGNNSPLHF. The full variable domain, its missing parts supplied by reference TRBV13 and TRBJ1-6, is AAGVIQSPRHLIKEKRETATLKCYPIPRHDTVYWYQQGPGQDPQFLISFYEKMQSDKGSIPDRFSAQQFSDYHSELNMSSLELGDSALYFCASSATGNNSPLHFGNGTRLTVT.

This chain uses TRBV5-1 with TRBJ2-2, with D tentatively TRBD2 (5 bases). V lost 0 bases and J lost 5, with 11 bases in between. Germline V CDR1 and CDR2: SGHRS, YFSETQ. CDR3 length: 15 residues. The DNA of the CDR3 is TGCGCCAGCAGCTTGGATAATCGGGGTACCGGGGAGCTGTTTTTT. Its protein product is CASSLDNRGTGELFF.

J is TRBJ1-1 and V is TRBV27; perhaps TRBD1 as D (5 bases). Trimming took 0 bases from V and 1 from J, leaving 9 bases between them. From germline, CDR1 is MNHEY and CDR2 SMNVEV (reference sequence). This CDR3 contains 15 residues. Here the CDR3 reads CASSLSQGGNTEAFF. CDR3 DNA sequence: TGTGCCAGCAGTTTATCGCAGGGTGGGAACACTGAAGCTTTCTTT.

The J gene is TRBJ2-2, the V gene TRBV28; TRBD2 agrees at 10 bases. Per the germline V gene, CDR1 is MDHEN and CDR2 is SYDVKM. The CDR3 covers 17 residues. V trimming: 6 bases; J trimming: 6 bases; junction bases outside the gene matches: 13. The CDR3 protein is CASSPRAGGRIPGELFF. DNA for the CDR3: TGTGCCAGCAGCCCAAGAGCGGGGGGGAGAATTCCCGGGGAGCTGTTTTTT. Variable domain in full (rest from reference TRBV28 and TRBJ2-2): DVKVTQSSRYLVKRTGEKVFLECVQDMDHENMFWYRQDPGLGLRLIYFSYDVKMKEKGDIPEGYSVSREKKERFSLILESASTNQTSMYLCASSPRAGGRIPGELFFGEGSRLTVL.

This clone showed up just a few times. In DNA, the CDR3 is TGTGCCAGCAGCGCCCAGACAGGGGATGGCTACACCTTC. As protein: CASSAQTGDGYTF. V usage is TRBV9 and J usage is TRBJ1-2, with 8 bases lining up with TRBD1. In germline, CDR1 is SGDLS, CDR2 YYNGEE. Unmatched junction bases numbered 4, after V lost 3 bases and J lost 6 bases. The CDR3 sequence is 13 residues long.

CDR3 sequence reads: CASSLTGTGNTEAFF. The DNA for the CDR3 is TGCGCCAGCAGCTTAACAGGAACGGGGAACACTGAAGCTTTCTTT. This chain connects TRBV5-1 to TRBJ1-1; D perhaps matches TRBD1 (5 bases). Trimming took 2 bases from V and 1 from J, leaving 12 bases between them. From germline, CDR1 is SGHRS and CDR2 YFSETQ. The CDR3 extends over 15 amino acids.

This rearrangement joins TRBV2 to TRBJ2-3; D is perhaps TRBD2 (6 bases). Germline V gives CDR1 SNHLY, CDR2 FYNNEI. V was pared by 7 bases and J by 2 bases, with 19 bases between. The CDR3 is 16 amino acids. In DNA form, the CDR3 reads TGTGCCAGCACCTTAGATGGAGGGATCTCCACAGATACGCAGTATTTT. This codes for CASTLDGGISTDTQYF.

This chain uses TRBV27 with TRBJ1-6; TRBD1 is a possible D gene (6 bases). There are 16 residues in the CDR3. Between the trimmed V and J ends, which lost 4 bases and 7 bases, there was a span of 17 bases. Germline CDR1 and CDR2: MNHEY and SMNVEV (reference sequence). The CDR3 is CASSSDLTGLNSPLHF. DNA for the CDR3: TGTGCCAGCAGTTCGGATTTGACAGGATTAAATTCACCCCTCCACTTT.

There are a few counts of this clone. The chain's CDR3 is CAWTRLGDTQYF. The CDR3 DNA sequence: TGTGCCTGGACCAGGCTTGGGGATACGCAGTATTTT. V usage is TRBV30 and J usage is TRBJ2-3; D is unclear. This CDR3 is 12 amino acids long. Germline-derived CDR1 and CDR2 are GTSNPN and SVGIG (reference sequence). V lost 4 bases, J lost 6 bases, and 11 bases lay in between.

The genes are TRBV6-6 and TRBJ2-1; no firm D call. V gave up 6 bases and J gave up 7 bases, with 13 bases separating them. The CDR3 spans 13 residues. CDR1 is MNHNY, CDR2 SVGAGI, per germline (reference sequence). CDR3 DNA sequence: TGTGCCAGCAGCGATCCCGGAGTGAATGAGCAGTTCTTC. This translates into CASSDPGVNEQFF.

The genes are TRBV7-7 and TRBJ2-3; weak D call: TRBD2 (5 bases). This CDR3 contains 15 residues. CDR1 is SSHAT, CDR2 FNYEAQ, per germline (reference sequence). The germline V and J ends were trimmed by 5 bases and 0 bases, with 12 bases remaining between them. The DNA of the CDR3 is TGTGCCAGCAGCCCGGGATTACCTAGCACAGATACGCAGTATTTT. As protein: CASSPGLPSTDTQYF.

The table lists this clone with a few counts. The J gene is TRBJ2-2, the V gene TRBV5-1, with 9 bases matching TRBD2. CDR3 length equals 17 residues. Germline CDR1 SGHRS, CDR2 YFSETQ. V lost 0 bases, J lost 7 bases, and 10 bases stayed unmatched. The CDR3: CASSLAGRGGAIGELFF. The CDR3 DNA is TGCGCCAGCAGCTTGGCCGGTCGCGGGGGGGCAATCGGGGAGCTGTTTTTT.

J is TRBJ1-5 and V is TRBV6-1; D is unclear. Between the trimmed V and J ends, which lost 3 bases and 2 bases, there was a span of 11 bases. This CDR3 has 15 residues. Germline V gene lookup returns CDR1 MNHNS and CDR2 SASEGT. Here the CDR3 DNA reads TGTGCCAGCAGTGACGACCGGGGAGGCAATCAGCCCCAGCATTTT. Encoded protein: CASSDDRGGNQPQHF.

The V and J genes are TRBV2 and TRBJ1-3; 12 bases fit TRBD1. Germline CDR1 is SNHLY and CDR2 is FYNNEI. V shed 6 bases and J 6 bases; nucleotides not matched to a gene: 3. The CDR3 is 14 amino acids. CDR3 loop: CASRGQGAINTIYF. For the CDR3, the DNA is TGTGCCAGCAGGGGACAGGGGGCGATAAACACCATATATTTT.

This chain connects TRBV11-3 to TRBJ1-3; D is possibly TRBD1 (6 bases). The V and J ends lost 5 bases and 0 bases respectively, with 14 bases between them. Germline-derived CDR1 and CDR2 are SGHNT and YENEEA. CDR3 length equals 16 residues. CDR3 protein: CASSQGQLTSGNTIYF. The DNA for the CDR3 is TGTGCCAGCAGCCAAGGACAGTTAACCTCTGGAAACACCATATATTTT.

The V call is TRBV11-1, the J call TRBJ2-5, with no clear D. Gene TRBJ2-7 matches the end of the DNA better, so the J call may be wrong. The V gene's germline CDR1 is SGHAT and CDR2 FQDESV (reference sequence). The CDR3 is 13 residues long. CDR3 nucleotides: TGTGCCAGCAGCTTATCGGCGGACTACGAGCAGTACTTC. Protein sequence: CASSLSADYEQYF.

The CDR3: CASRPGGNTIYF. The CDR3 nucleotides are TGTGCCAGCAGGCCGGGGGGAAACACCATATATTTT. The chain links TRBV28 to TRBJ1-3; D not certain. Trimming removed 6 bases at V and 4 bases at J, with 7 bases between. Germline V CDR1 and CDR2: MDHEN, SYDVKM. The CDR3 covers 12 residues.

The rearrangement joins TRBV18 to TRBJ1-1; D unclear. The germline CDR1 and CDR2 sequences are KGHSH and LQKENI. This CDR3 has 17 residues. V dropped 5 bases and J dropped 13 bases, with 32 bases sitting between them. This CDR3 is CASSRNPSSIPTRDDFF. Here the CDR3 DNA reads TGTGCCAGCTCAAGAAATCCGTCCTCTATCCCGACGCGGGATGATTTCTTT.

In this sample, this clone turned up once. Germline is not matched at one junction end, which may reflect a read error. The CDR3 DNA is TGTTCCAGCAGCTCAACCGGGGGGGGTAAGACTGAAGCTTTCTTT. The encoded protein is CSSSSTGGGKTEAFF. The chain has TRBV7-9 and TRBJ1-1, with D perhaps TRBD1 (5 bases). The germline CDR1 and CDR2 sequences are SEHNR and FQNEAQ (reference sequence). The CDR3 length is 15 residues.

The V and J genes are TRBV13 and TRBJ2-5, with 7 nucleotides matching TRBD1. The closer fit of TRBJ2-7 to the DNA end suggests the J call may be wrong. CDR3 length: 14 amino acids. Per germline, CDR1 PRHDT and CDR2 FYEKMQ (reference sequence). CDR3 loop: CASALVQGVYEQYF. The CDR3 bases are TGTGCCAGCGCCCTTGTGCAGGGGGTTTACGAGCAGTACTTC.

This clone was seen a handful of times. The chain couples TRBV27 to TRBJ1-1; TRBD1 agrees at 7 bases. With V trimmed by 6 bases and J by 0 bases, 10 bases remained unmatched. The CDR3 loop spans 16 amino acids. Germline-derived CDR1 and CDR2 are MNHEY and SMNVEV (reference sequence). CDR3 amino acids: CASRLGTEFLNTEAFF. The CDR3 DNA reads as TGTGCCAGCAGGCTGGGGACAGAGTTCCTGAACACTGAAGCTTTCTTT.

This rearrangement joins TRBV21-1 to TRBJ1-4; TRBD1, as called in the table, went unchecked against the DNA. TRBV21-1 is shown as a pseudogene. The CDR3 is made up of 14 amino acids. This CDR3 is CAGGQGGHCEKLFF. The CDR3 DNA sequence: TGTGCCGGGGGCCAGGGCGGGCATTGTGAAAAACTGTTTTTT.